This T cell receptor (beta chain) was sequenced during a study of T cell clonality in common variable immunodeficiency. Study-wide findings and caveats: Common variable immunodeficiency TCR beta sequences reportedly had fewer deletions and N-nucleotide insertions. Compared with healthy controls, CVID subjects showed increased TCRbeta clonality, mostly in about a third.

CVID and control samples used equivalent genomic DNA input. Profiled with immunoSEQ multiplex PCR; TCRdb holds only in-frame clones, not every one. Recorded here are approximately 35,000 clones, with no singletons, and the ten leading clones hold 5.5% to 7%. This clone was seen a handful of times. The antigen remains unidentified. The read halts 3 residues ahead of the CDR3 end, with the missing end drawn from the germline J gene. Deletions cut 5 bases from V and 5 bases from J, with 13 bases between. Germline V gene lookup returns CDR1 SEHNR and CDR2 FQNEAQ (reference sequence). The CDR3 is 14 amino acids.

The sequencing sample was made of peripheral blood mononuclear cells. V is TRBV7-9 and J is TRBJ1-5, with a weak D call TRBD1 (6 bases). This TCR derives from a human donor with common variable immunodeficiency. CDR3 DNA (partial): TGTGCCAGCAGCCCCGGGACACTTTATCAGCCC. The encoded protein is CASSPGTLYQP. The whole CDR3 protein is CASSPGTLYQPQHF.